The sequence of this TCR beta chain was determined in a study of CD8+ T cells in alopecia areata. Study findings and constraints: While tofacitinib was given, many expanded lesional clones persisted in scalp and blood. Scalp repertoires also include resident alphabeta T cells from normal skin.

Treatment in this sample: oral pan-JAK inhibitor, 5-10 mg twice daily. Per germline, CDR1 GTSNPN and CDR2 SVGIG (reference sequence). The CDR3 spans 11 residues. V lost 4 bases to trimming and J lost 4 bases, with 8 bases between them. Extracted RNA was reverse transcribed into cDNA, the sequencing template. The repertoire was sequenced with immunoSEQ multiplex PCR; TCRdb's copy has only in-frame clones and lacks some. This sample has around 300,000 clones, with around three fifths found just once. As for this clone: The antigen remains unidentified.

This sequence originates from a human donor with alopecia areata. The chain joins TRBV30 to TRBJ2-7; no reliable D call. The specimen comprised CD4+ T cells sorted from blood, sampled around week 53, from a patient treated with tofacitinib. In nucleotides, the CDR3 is TGTGCCTGGATATCTATTTACGAGCAGTACTTC. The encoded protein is CAWISIYEQYF.